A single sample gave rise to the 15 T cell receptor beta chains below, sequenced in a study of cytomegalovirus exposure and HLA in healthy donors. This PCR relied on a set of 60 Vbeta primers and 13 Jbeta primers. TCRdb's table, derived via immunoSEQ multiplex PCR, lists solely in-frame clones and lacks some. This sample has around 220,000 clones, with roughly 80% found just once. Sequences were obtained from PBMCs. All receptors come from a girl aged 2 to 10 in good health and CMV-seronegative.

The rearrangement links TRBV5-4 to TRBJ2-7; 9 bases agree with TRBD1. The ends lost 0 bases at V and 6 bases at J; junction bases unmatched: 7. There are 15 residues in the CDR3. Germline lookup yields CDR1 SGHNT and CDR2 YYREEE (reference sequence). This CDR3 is CASSLGGTGNAEQYF. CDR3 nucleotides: TGTGCCAGCAGCTTGGGGGGGACAGGGAACGCCGAGCAGTACTTC.

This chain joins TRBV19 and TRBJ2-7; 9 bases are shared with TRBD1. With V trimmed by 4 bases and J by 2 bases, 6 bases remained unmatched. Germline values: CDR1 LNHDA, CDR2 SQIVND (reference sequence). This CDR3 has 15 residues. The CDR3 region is CASSSGTGSTYEQYF. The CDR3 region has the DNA TGTGCCAGTAGTAGCGGGACAGGGTCCACCTACGAGCAGTACTTC.

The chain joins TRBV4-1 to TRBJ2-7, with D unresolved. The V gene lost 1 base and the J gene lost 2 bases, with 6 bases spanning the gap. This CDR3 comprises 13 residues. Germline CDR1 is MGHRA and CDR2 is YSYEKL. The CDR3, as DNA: TGCGCCAGCAGCCAAGGTCCAGCCTACGAGCAGTACTTC. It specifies CASSQGPAYEQYF.

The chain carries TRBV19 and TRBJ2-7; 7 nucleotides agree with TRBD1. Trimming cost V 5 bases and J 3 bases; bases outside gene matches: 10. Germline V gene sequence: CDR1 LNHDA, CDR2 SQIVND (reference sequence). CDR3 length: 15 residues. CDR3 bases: TGTGCCAGTAGTGCCAGGGGGTATTCCCTCTACGAGCAGTACTTC. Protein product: CASSARGYSLYEQYF.

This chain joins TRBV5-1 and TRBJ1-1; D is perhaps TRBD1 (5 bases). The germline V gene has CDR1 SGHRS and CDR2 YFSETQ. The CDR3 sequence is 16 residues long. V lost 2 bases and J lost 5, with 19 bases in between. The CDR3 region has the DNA TGCGCCAGCAGCTTCTCCCGGGTATGGGGGGAAACTGAAGCTTTCTTT. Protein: CASSFSRVWGETEAFF.

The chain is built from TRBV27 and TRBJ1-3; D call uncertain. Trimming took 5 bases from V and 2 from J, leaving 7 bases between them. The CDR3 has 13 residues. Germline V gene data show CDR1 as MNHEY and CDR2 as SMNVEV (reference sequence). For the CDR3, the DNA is TGTGCCAGCAGTGTGAGGGCTGGAAACACCATATATTTT. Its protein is CASSVRAGNTIYF.

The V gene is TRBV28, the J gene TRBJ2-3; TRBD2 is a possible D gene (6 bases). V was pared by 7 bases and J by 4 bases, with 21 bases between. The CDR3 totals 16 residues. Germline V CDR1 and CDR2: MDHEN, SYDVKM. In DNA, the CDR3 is TGTGCCAGCAAGGCGGAGGGGAACAGTGGCCCAGATACGCAGTATTTT. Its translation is CASKAEGNSGPDTQYF.

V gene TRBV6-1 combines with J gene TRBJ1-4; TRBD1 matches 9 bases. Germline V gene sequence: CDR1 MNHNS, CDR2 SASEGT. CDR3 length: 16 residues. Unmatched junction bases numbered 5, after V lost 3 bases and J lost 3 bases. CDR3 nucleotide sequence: TGTGCCAGCAGTGACCCTTGGACAGGGGCTAATGAAAAACTGTTTTTT. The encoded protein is CASSDPWTGANEKLFF.

CDR3 protein: CSVEGLGGGASEQYF. In DNA, the CDR3 is TGCAGCGTTGAAGGACTAGGGGGAGGGGCGTCCGAGCAGTACTTC. The rearrangement uses TRBV29-1 and TRBJ2-7; D is perhaps TRBD2 (7 bases). Trimming stripped 1 base from V and 6 bases from J, with 19 bases between. This CDR3 is 15 amino acids long. From germline, CDR1 is SQVTM and CDR2 ANQGSEA.

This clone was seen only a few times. The CDR3 loop is CAIRVTGGTEAFF. In DNA form, the CDR3 reads TGTGCCATCAGGGTGACAGGGGGAACTGAAGCTTTCTTT. The chain couples TRBV10-3 to TRBJ1-1; TRBD1 agrees at 9 bases. V shed 6 bases, J shed 5 bases, and the junction held 4 bases outside the gene matches. Germline V CDR1 and CDR2: ENHRY, SYGVKD. The CDR3 has 13 amino acids.

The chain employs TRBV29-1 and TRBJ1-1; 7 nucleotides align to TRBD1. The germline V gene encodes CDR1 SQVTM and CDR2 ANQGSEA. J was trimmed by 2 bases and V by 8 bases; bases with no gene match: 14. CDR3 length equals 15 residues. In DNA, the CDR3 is TGCAGCACCGGGACAGTCCTCCGACTAAACACTGAAGCTTTCTTT. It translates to CSTGTVLRLNTEAFF.

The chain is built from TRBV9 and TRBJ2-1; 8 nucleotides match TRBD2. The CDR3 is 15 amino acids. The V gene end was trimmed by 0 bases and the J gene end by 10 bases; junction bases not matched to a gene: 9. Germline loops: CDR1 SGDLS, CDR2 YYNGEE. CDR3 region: CASSVVDSGEGEQFF. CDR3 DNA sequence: TGTGCCAGCAGCGTAGTCGATAGCGGGGAGGGGGAGCAGTTCTTC.

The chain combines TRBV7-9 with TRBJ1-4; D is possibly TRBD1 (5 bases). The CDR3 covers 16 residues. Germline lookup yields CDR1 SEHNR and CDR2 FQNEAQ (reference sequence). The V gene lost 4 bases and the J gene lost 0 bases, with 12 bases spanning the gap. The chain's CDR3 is CASSSPDTTTNEKLFF. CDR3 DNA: TGTGCCAGCAGCTCCCCGGACACCACAACTAATGAAAAACTGTTTTTT. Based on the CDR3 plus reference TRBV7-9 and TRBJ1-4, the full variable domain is DTGVSQNPRHKITKRGQNVTFRCDPISEHNRLYWYRQTLGQGPEFLTYFQNEAQLEKSRLLSDRFSAERPKGSFSTLEIQRTEQGDSAMYLCASSSPDTTTNEKLFFGSGTQLSVL.

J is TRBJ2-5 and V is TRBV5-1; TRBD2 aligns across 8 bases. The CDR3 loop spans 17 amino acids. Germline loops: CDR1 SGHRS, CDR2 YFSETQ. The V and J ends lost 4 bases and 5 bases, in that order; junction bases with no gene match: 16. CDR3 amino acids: CASSPGTIRGGWETQYF. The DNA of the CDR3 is TGCGCCAGCAGCCCCGGAACCATACGGGGGGGTTGGGAGACCCAGTACTTC.

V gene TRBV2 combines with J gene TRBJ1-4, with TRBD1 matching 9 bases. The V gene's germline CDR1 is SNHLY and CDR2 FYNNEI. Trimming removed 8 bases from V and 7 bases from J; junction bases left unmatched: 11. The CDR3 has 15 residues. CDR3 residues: CASRGGQGSGEKLFF. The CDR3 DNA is TGTGCCAGCCGCGGGGGACAGGGTTCGGGTGAAAAACTGTTTTTT.